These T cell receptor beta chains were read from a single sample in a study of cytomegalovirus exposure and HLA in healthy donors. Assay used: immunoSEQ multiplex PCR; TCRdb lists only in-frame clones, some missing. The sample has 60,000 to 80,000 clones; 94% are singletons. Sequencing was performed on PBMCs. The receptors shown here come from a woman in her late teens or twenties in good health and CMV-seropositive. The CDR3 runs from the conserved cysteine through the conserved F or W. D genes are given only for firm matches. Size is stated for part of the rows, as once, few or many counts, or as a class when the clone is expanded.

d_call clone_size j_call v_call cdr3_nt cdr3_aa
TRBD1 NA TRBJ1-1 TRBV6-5 TGTGCCAGCAACCGATGGGACAGGGCTACTGAAGCTTTCTTT CASNRWDRATEAFF
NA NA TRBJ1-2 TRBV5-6 TGTGCCAGCAGCTTGGGAGGGGAGGCTGGCTACACCTTC CASSLGGEAGYTF
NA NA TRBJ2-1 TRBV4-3 TGCGCCAGCAGCCAAGTTGGGCTAGCGAACAATGAGCAGTTCTTC CASSQVGLANNEQFF
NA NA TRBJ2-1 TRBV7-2 TGTGCCAGCAGCTTAGCCCTCTTGGGGGGGCGGTTCTTC CASSLALLGGRFF
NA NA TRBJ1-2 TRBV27 TGTGCCAGCAGTTTGGCCGTAAACTATGGCTACACCTTC CASSLAVNYGYTF
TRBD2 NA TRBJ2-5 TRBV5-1 TGCGCCAGCAGCTTGGTGGCTAGCGGGGGGGAGACCCAGTACTTC CASSLVASGGETQYF
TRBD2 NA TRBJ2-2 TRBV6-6 TGTGCCAGCAGTTACCCGGAGCGGGGGACCGGGGAGCTGTTTTTT CASSYPERGTGELFF
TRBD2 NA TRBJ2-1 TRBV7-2 TGTGCCAGCAACTCGGGACTAGCGATGGGGGAGCAGTTCTTC CASNSGLAMGEQFF
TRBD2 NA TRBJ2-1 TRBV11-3 TGTGCCAGCAGCCCCCGGACTAGCGGGAGGGCCAGTGAGCAGTTCTTC CASSPRTSGRASEQFF
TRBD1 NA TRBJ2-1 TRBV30 TGTGCCTGGGACAGGGTGAGCAATGAGCAGTTCTTC CAWDRVSNEQFF
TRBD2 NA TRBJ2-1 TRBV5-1 TGCGCCAGCAGCCCACGGGTAGCGGGGTCATACAATGAGCAGTTCTTC CASSPRVAGSYNEQFF
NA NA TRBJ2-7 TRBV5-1 TGCGCCAGCAGCTTTGGGGGGTACGAGCAGTACTTC CASSFGGYEQYF
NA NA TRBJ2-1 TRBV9 TGTGCCAGCAGCGTAGAGGGGGTTAGGGATGAGCAGTTCTTC CASSVEGVRDEQFF
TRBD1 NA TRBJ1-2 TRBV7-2 TGTGCCAGACGGGACAGGCGGGGTGGCTACACCTTC CARRDRRGGYTF
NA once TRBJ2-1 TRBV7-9 TGTGCCAGCAGCCAGGGTACCTCGCCCACGTTCTTC CASSQGTSPTFF
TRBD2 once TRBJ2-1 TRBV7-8 TGTGCCAGCAGCTTGGCCACTAGCGGTAGGAATGAGCAGTTCTTC CASSLATSGRNEQFF
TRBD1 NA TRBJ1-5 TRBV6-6 TGTGCCAGCACCCAACCTGGACAGGCAGATCAGCCCCAGCATTTT CASTQPGQADQPQHF
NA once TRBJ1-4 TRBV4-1 TGCGCCAGCAGCCATAGGGAGGGAGGGGGTAATGAAAAACTGTTTTTT CASSHREGGGNEKLFF
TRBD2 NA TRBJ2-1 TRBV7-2 TGTGCCAGCAGCACCCGTAGCGGGAGGCTCAACAATGAGCAGTTCTTC CASSTRSGRLNNEQFF
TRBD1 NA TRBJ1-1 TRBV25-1 TGTGCCAGCAGTGATAGGACAGGGACAAAGGGAGCTTTCTTT CASSDRTGTKGAFF
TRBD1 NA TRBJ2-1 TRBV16 TGTGCCAGCAGCCAATCTGGGACAGGGGTAATCAATGAGCAGTTCTTC CASSQSGTGVINEQFF
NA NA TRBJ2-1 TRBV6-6 TGTGCCAGCAGTTACGCAGGGGACACCCCGGAGCAGTTCTTC CASSYAGDTPEQFF
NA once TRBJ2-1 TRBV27 TGTGCCAGCACTCTTTATAGAGGAGGGTGGTGCTCCTACAATGAGCAGTTCTTC CASTLYRGGWCSYNEQFF
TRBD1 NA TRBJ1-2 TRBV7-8 TGTGCCAGCAGCTTAGAGGGACAGGGCGGCGGCTACACCTTC CASSLEGQGGGYTF
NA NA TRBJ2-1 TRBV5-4 TGTGCCAGCATGGCGGGTTCGGGGGTCGATGAGCAGTTCTTC CASMAGSGVDEQFF
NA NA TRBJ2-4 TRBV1 TGCACCAGCAGCCAGGACAGGGATACTATAGATCGGTCCAAAAACATTCAGTACTTC CTSSQDRDTIDRSKNIQYF
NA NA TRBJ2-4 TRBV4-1 TGCGCCAGCAGCCAAGATACCGCCAGACTGACTAAAAACATTCAGTACTTC CASSQDTARLTKNIQYF
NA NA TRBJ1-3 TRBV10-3 TGTGCCATCAGTGACGCGTGGGGAAACACCATATATTTT CAISDAWGNTIYF
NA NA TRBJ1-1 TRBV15 TGTGCCACCAGCAGCTCTTATGGGGGGACGTGGTACACTGAAGCTTTCTTT CATSSSYGGTWYTEAFF
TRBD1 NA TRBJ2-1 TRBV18 TGTGCCAGCTCACAATCTCAGGGGGCAGGAGAGAATGAGCAGTTCTTC CASSQSQGAGENEQFF
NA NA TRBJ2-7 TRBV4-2 TGTGCCAGCAGCCAAGCGCACGGGGAGTTCTACGAGCAGTACTTC CASSQAHGEFYEQYF
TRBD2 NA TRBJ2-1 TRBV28 TGTGCCAGCAGGGGGGGGTGGCAGTTTACCTACAATGAGCAGTTCTTC CASRGGWQFTYNEQFF